What follows are 22 T cell receptor beta chains derived from one specimen sequenced in a study of T cells in Graves' hyperthyroidism and ophthalmopathy. RNA transcripts yielded amplified TCR beta CDR3 regions. Initially, a first-round RT-PCR of the TCR CDR3 employed the HTBI primer set. Using its own MiXCR run on the multiplex PCR reads, TCRdb lists one record per CDR3 protein. The table includes hundreds of thousands of distinct CDR3 sequences, roughly a third detected once. Sequencing was performed on blood. The receptors come from a middle-aged woman with Graves' hyperthyroidism.

V gene TRBV28 combines with J gene TRBJ1-2, with a possible D match to TRBD1 (5 bases). Between the trimmed V and J ends, which lost 6 bases and 5 bases, there was a span of 13 bases. The CDR3 spans 13 residues. Germline CDR1 reads MDHEN; CDR2 reads SYDVKM. The CDR3 DNA is TGTGCCAGCAGAGAGGGTTCAGGGTATGGCTACACCTTC. Its protein is CASREGSGYGYTF.

The gene calls are TRBV5-1 and TRBJ2-5; D may be TRBD1 or TRBD2 (5 bases each). Deletions cut 5 bases from V and 0 bases from J, with 11 bases between. The CDR3 spans 14 residues. CDR1 and CDR2 from the germline V gene are SGHRS and YFSETQ. CDR3 coding DNA: TGCGCCAGCAGACGGGACGGCTACCAAGAGACCCAGTACTTC. It encodes CASRRDGYQETQYF.

This clonotype appeared a few times. J is TRBJ2-5 and V is TRBV5-1, with D perhaps given as TRBD1 or TRBD2 (5 bases each). The CDR3 consists of 16 residues. Trimming cost V 0 bases and J 10 bases, with 22 bases left between them. Germline CDR1 reads SGHRS; CDR2 reads YFSETQ. CDR3 region: CASSLVGAGLPGDQYF. CDR3 coding DNA: TGCGCCAGCAGCTTGGTAGGGGCCGGACTCCCCGGGGACCAGTACTTC. Together with reference TRBV5-1 and TRBJ2-5, the CDR3 gives the full variable domain: KAGVTQTPRYLIKTRGQQVTLSCSPISGHRSVSWYQQTPGQGLQFLFEYFSETQRNKGNFPGRFSGRQFSNSRSEMNVSTLELGDSALYLCASSLVGAGLPGDQYFGPGTRLLVL.

CDR3 sequence: CATPKTELGYGYTF. For the CDR3, the DNA is TGTGCCACGCCGAAGACGGAGCTTGGCTATGGCTACACCTTC. The V call is TRBV24-1, the J call TRBJ1-2; D remains unclear. The CDR3 loop spans 14 amino acids. V shed 10 bases and J shed 4 bases, with 18 bases lying between them. Germline V CDR1 and CDR2: KGHDR, SFDVKD.

A remark on this clonotype: At one of its ends the junction is not consistent with the germline gene, which may arise from a read error. J is TRBJ1-5 and V is TRBV7-2; no clear D. This CDR3 has 16 residues. Germline CDR1 is SGHTA and CDR2 is FQGNSA. This chain's CDR3 is CASSQDWTLFNQPQHF. The DNA for the CDR3 is TGCGCCAGCAGCCAAGATTGGACTCTTTTCAATCAGCCCCAGCATTTT.

This clonotype was seen only a few times. This chain connects TRBV10-3 to TRBJ1-1, with D perhaps TRBD1 (5 bases). Germline CDR1 ENHRY, CDR2 SYGVKD. Trimming stripped 10 bases from V and 1 base from J, with 16 bases between. CDR3 length equals 14 residues. The CDR3 coding sequence is TGTGCCAGCAAGTCGGTCAGGGAGAACACTGAAGCTTTCTTT. Its translation is CASKSVRENTEAFF.

The chain uses TRBV4-3 and TRBJ1-2; no definite D call. The V gene's germline CDR1 is LGHNA and CDR2 YSLEER. V lost 0 bases to trimming and J lost 2 bases, with 10 bases between them. This CDR3 comprises 15 residues. The CDR3 DNA reads TGCGCCAGCAGCCAAGATGGAGGCAGCAACTATGGCTACACCTTC. It codes for CASSQDGGSNYGYTF.

The chain uses TRBV6-5 and TRBJ1-5; unclear D gene. CDR3 length: 13 amino acids. Germline CDR1 reads MNHEY; CDR2 reads SVGAGI. Trimming pared 6 bases from V and 4 bases from J, leaving 10 bases between. CDR3 sequence (DNA): TGTGCCAGCAGACTACACGGAAATCAGCCCCAGCATTTT. Protein sequence: CASRLHGNQPQHF.

This clonotype has just a few counts. This sequence joins TRBV12-3 or TRBV12-4 and TRBJ2-5; 12 bases agree with TRBD2. The CDR3 totals 16 residues. V dropped 4 bases and J dropped 2; count of bases not matched to a gene: 5. The CDR3 is CASSYTSGGLQETQYF. The CDR3 DNA reads TGTGCCAGCAGTTACACTAGCGGGGGGTTACAAGAGACCCAGTACTTC.

This clonotype was detected many times. The chain has TRBV2 and TRBJ1-6; TRBD1 aligns across 8 bases. Trimming removed 4 bases from V and 18 bases from J; junction bases left unmatched: 8. CDR1 is SNHLY and CDR2 is FYNNEI in the germline V gene. The CDR3 sequence is 12 residues long. CDR3 nucleotides: TGTGCCAGCAGTGGAATAGGACAGGGAACCCACTTT. This translates into CASSGIGQGTHF.

This chain uses TRBV29-1 with TRBJ2-3; D is unclear. V lost 7 bases and J lost 0, with 11 bases in between. Looked up from germline, CDR1 is SQVTM and CDR2 is ANQGSEA. The CDR3 totals 13 residues. The CDR3 DNA is TGCAGCGACTCCGAGGACAGCACAGATACGCAGTATTTT. It codes for CSDSEDSTDTQYF.

There are a few counts of this clonotype. This rearrangement joins TRBV29-1 to TRBJ2-5; tentatively, D is TRBD2 (7 bases). V was pared by 3 bases and J by 2 bases, with 19 bases between. CDR3 length: 16 amino acids. Germline CDR1 reads SQVTM; CDR2 reads ANQGSEA. This CDR3 is CSVEGFLGGGQETQYF. DNA for the CDR3: TGCAGCGTTGAGGGTTTCCTAGGGGGGGGGCAAGAGACCCAGTACTTC.

The CDR3 region is CASSVSRGSNTEAFF. The CDR3 DNA follows: TGTGCCAGTAGTGTTAGTCGGGGGTCGAACACTGAAGCTTTCTTT. V and J are TRBV19 and TRBJ1-1; possibly TRBD1 for D (5 bases). The ends were cut back, 5 bases at V and 1 base at J, with 14 bases in the middle. The germline V gene has CDR1 LNHDA and CDR2 SQIVND (reference sequence). This CDR3 has 15 amino acids.

This clonotype was detected ten times or more. This CDR3 is CASSSSPGQLNTEAFF. The CDR3 DNA is TGCGCCAGCAGTTCGAGCCCGGGACAACTGAACACTGAAGCTTTCTTT. The chain links TRBV5-1 to TRBJ1-1; tentatively, D is TRBD1 (6 bases). Germline CDR1 and CDR2: SGHRS and YFSETQ. V was pared by 5 bases and J by 0 bases, with 17 bases between. The CDR3 is made up of 16 amino acids.

The sample holds a few counts of this clonotype. This chain connects TRBV6-5 to TRBJ1-5, with D perhaps TRBD1 (6 bases). Trimming stripped 6 bases from V and 2 bases from J, with 17 bases between. The length of the CDR3 is 16 residues. Looked up from germline, CDR1 is MNHEY and CDR2 is SVGAGI. In nucleotides, the CDR3 is TGTGCCAGCAGCCACCTGGGGGGGCTTGGCAATCAGCCCCAGCATTTT. It is translated as CASSHLGGLGNQPQHF.

This clonotype was counted many times. The chain links TRBV7-8 to TRBJ1-6; the D gene is possibly TRBD1 (5 bases). The V gene's germline CDR1 is SGHVS and CDR2 FQNEAQ. This CDR3 is built from 16 residues. Trimming removed 5 bases from V and 11 bases from J, with 22 bases in between. This CDR3 reads CASSPGTLNIRAPLHF. DNA of the CDR3: TGTGCCAGCAGCCCTGGGACGCTAAACATCAGGGCACCCCTCCACTTT.

A word on this clonotype: Since a much larger clone is just one base distant, this may be a read error. The V call is TRBV6-1, the J call TRBJ1-2; no firm D call. This CDR3 is 13 amino acids long. CDR1 and CDR2 from the germline V gene are MNHNS and SASEGT. The CDR3 DNA reads TGTGCCTGCAGTGACGGTGGGTTCCGTGGCTACACCTTC. This encodes CACSDGGFRGYTF.

The chain couples TRBV20-1 to TRBJ2-2; 9 nucleotides agree with TRBD1. The CDR3 has 16 residues. Germline V gene data show CDR1 as DFQATT and CDR2 as SNEGSKA (reference sequence). V was pared by 1 base and J by 4 bases, with 7 bases of the junction left unmatched. CDR3 sequence reads: CSARGVDRGGTGELFF. The CDR3 nucleotides are TGCAGTGCTAGAGGGGTGGACAGGGGAGGCACCGGGGAGCTGTTTTTT.

The chain combines TRBV7-6 with TRBJ2-5, with 9 bases matching TRBD1. The J call may be in error: the DNA end matches TRBJ2-1 better. This CDR3 is built from 14 residues. CDR1 is SGHVS, CDR2 FNYEAQ, per germline. The chain's CDR3 is CASSPGQGHNEQFF. The CDR3 DNA sequence: TGTGCCAGCAGCCCGGGACAGGGTCACAATGAGCAGTTCTTC.

As to this clonotype: A much bigger clone sits one base away, suggesting this may be a read error. The chain couples TRBV5-1 to TRBJ1-1; no firm D call. Deletions cut 4 bases from V and 3 bases from J, with 19 bases between. The CDR3 consists of 16 residues. Germline CDR1 SGHRS, CDR2 YFSETQ. DNA for the CDR3: TGCGCCAGCAGCCCTGTCGGACCGGGTGGCGACACTGAAGCTTTCTTT. Amino acid sequence: CASSPVGPGGDTEAFF. Complete variable domain (other parts from reference TRBV5-1 and TRBJ1-1): KAGVTQTPRYLIKTRGQQVTLSCSPISGHRSVSWYQQTPGQGLQFLFEYFSETQRNKGNFPGRFSGRQFSNSRSEMNVSTLELGDSALYLCASSPVGPGGDTEAFFGQGTRLTVV.

For this clonotype: An end of the junction does not agree with germline; a read error may underlie this. V gene TRBV2 combines with J gene TRBJ2-2; D may match TRBD1 or TRBD2 (5 bases each). From germline, CDR1 is SNHLY and CDR2 FYNNEI. CDR3 length equals 15 residues. CDR3 sequence (DNA): TGTGCCAGCAGCCAAGATAACAGGAACACCGGGAAGCTGTTTTTT. Translating gives CASSQDNRNTGKLFF.

The gene calls are TRBV5-1 and TRBJ1-4; a possible D gene is TRBD1 (5 bases). V was cut by 2 bases and J by 5 bases, with 13 bases left in between. The germline V gene encodes CDR1 SGHRS and CDR2 YFSETQ. There are 15 residues in the CDR3. CDR3 nucleotide sequence: TGCGCCAGCAGCTTTGGGCAGGGAAAAAATGAAAAACTGTTTTTT. It encodes CASSFGQGKNEKLFF.